These T cell receptor beta chains were read from a single sample in a study of cytomegalovirus exposure and HLA in healthy donors. Produced via immunoSEQ multiplex PCR; TCRdb's table is partial and in-frame only. The data contain some 140,000 clones, roughly 79% of them singletons. What was sequenced was PBMCs. The receptors were sampled from a man between 18 and 35 years old in good health and CMV-seronegative. CDR3s leave out the opening cysteine and the closing phenylalanine or tryptophan. The order of the fields is clone size, V gene, CDR3 length, CDR3 protein. Size tells how often a clone was seen (once, few, many) or the class of an expanded clone, and some rows leave it out.

clone_size: NA
v_call: TRBV6-5
cdr3_length: 14
cdr3_aa: ASSYSPGGRYNEQF

clone_size: NA
v_call: TRBV25-1
cdr3_length: 9
cdr3_aa: ASGPDQPQH

clone_size: NA
v_call: TRBV2
cdr3_length: 11
cdr3_aa: ASNFATNEKLF

clone_size: NA
v_call: TRBV4-1
cdr3_length: 14
cdr3_aa: ASSQMPPAGDNEQF

clone_size: NA
v_call: TRBV28
cdr3_length: 14
cdr3_aa: ASSSLDLRGNQPQH

clone_size: few
v_call: TRBV7-3
cdr3_length: 13
cdr3_aa: ASSIQRGRYNEQF

clone_size: NA
v_call: TRBV5-4
cdr3_length: 12
cdr3_aa: ASRGQGIQETQY

clone_size: NA
v_call: TRBV6-1
cdr3_length: 14
cdr3_aa: ASSESRDRVYTEAF

clone_size: once
v_call: TRBV9
cdr3_length: 13
cdr3_aa: ASSVAQGAGEKLF

clone_size: NA
v_call: TRBV27
cdr3_length: 11
cdr3_aa: ASSLIRESEQY

clone_size: NA
v_call: TRBV25-1
cdr3_length: 16
cdr3_aa: ASVPSPGGYRSGNTIY

clone_size: NA
v_call: TRBV6-1
cdr3_length: 14
cdr3_aa: ASSESWVSRENIQY

clone_size: few
v_call: TRBV7-9
cdr3_length: 14
cdr3_aa: ASSSGQGGNTGELF

clone_size: few
v_call: TRBV7-2
cdr3_length: 16
cdr3_aa: ASSLHGTGTSYNSPLH

clone_size: NA
v_call: TRBV4-2
cdr3_length: 14
cdr3_aa: ASSQELAGGLETQY

clone_size: NA
v_call: TRBV19
cdr3_length: 10
cdr3_aa: ASGGRGDGYT

clone_size: NA
v_call: TRBV11-2
cdr3_length: 14
cdr3_aa: ASSLATARLNTEAF

clone_size: NA
v_call: TRBV5-1
cdr3_length: 12
cdr3_aa: ASSFTQGNNEQF

clone_size: once
v_call: TRBV6-1
cdr3_length: 10
cdr3_aa: ASSDRAGRAF

clone_size: NA
v_call: TRBV15
cdr3_length: 12
cdr3_aa: ATSRVTGSTEAF

clone_size: once
v_call: TRBV4-3
cdr3_length: 11
cdr3_aa: ASSQDGPGTLH

clone_size: NA
v_call: TRBV6-1
cdr3_length: 14
cdr3_aa: ASSEQVGGVSYEQY

clone_size: few
v_call: TRBV6-4
cdr3_length: 14
cdr3_aa: ASSDGAGESYNEQF

clone_size: NA
v_call: TRBV6-1
cdr3_length: 13
cdr3_aa: ASSELRHPTDTQY

clone_size: NA
v_call: TRBV11-2
cdr3_length: 13
cdr3_aa: ASSSPGQGDTEAF

clone_size: NA
v_call: TRBV5-1
cdr3_length: 14
cdr3_aa: ASSQPPGLGDYGYT

clone_size: NA
v_call: TRBV5-1
cdr3_length: 13
cdr3_aa: ASSPGGLGTDTQY

clone_size: NA
v_call: TRBV4-3
cdr3_length: 12
cdr3_aa: ASSQDRGRAGYT

clone_size: NA
v_call: TRBV5-8
cdr3_length: 15
cdr3_aa: ASSLGLAAITQETQY

clone_size: NA
v_call: TRBV2
cdr3_length: 12
cdr3_aa: ASSLARINQPQH

clone_size: NA
v_call: TRBV11-2
cdr3_length: 16
cdr3_aa: ASSLGAVGRGGHNEQF

clone_size: few
v_call: TRBV7-2
cdr3_length: 14
cdr3_aa: ASSSAGSPAKNIQY

clone_size: NA
v_call: TRBV5-4
cdr3_length: 10
cdr3_aa: ASDTGANGLT

clone_size: NA
v_call: TRBV5-1
cdr3_length: 12
cdr3_aa: ASTRGGFGNTIY

clone_size: NA
v_call: TRBV28
cdr3_length: 13
cdr3_aa: ASSRVGTLYNEQF

clone_size: NA
v_call: TRBV9
cdr3_length: 13
cdr3_aa: ASSVEGTETYEQY

clone_size: NA
v_call: TRBV6-5
cdr3_length: 13
cdr3_aa: ASSYGITGGYGYT

clone_size: once
v_call: TRBV18
cdr3_length: 13
cdr3_aa: ASSSVAGGYNEQF

clone_size: once
v_call: TRBV27
cdr3_length: 10
cdr3_aa: ATGGTAREQY

clone_size: NA
v_call: TRBV28
cdr3_length: 19
cdr3_aa: ASSYPPFLYLAGANTGELF

clone_size: NA
v_call: TRBV7-3
cdr3_length: 13
cdr3_aa: ASSPQATVLGEQF

clone_size: NA
v_call: TRBV6-5
cdr3_length: 12
cdr3_aa: ASSDLWGRGGYT

clone_size: NA
v_call: TRBV29-1
cdr3_length: 15
cdr3_aa: SVVLFGGRIEDEKLF

clone_size: NA
v_call: TRBV4-3
cdr3_length: 15
cdr3_aa: ASSQDRGRGSGNTIY

clone_size: NA
v_call: TRBV6-5
cdr3_length: 13
cdr3_aa: ASSYQPSGGAEAF

clone_size: NA
v_call: TRBV18
cdr3_length: 13
cdr3_aa: ASSPGVGSADTQY

clone_size: NA
v_call: TRBV6-9
cdr3_length: 11
cdr3_aa: ASSTTGVYGYT

clone_size: NA
v_call: TRBV2
cdr3_length: 12
cdr3_aa: ASKRGSGAEEQF

clone_size: NA
v_call: TRBV11-3
cdr3_length: 16
cdr3_aa: ASSLRTSGGPSYNEQF

clone_size: NA
v_call: TRBV28
cdr3_length: 13
cdr3_aa: ASRPGTAENSEAF

clone_size: NA
v_call: TRBV5-1
cdr3_length: 10
cdr3_aa: ASSSGRRGAF

clone_size: NA
v_call: TRBV7-2
cdr3_length: 12
cdr3_aa: ASSLNRGAKTQY

clone_size: NA
v_call: TRBV28
cdr3_length: 10
cdr3_aa: ASSPGNTEAF

clone_size: NA
v_call: TRBV28
cdr3_length: 13
cdr3_aa: ASSFGTPNTGELF

clone_size: NA
v_call: TRBV7-9
cdr3_length: 10
cdr3_aa: ASSLGTAEAF